These T cell receptor beta chains were read from a single sample in a study of neurological immune-mediated disorders. TCRdb called the 5' RACE reads again in MiXCR, with one record for every CDR3 protein. The data contain approximately 48,000 distinct CDR3 sequences, approximately 2.8% of them seen just once; the ten biggest clones take up roughly 16%. Sequencing was performed on PBMCs. The source of these receptors is a woman aged 45-60 years with multiple sclerosis. Each CDR3 is given with its conserved first and last residue. A D gene is named only where the DNA matches it firmly. Not all rows give a size; the values are once, few, many and, for expanded clones, a class.

. | TRBJ2-3 | many | TRBV20-1 | CSAREIRGRRTTDTQYF | TGCAGTGCTAGAGAGATCAGGGGACGCCGGACCACAGATACGCAGTATTTT
. | TRBJ1-1 | many | TRBV19 | CASTPVDHTEAFF | TGTGCCAGTACCCCGGTGGATCACACTGAAGCTTTCTTT
. | TRBJ2-2 | . | TRBV6-1 | CASRAIHANTGELFF | TGTGCCAGCAGAGCTATCCACGCGAACACCGGGGAGCTGTTTTTT
TRBD2 | TRBJ2-1 | many | TRBV5-1 | CASSLRGTSGPYNEQFF | TGCGCCAGCAGCTTGAGGGGGACTAGCGGGCCTTACAATGAGCAGTTCTTC
. | TRBJ1-1 | many | TRBV7-2 | CASSLETDSAFF | TGTGCCAGCAGCTTAGAGACGGATTCAGCTTTCTTT
TRBD2 | TRBJ2-3 | many | TRBV12-3/TRBV12-4 | CASSLGLAGSTDTQYF | TGTGCCAGCAGCCTGGGACTAGCGGGGAGCACAGATACGCAGTATTTT
TRBD2 | TRBJ2-7 | many | TRBV4-2 | CASSQGTSGSVYEQYF | TGTGCCAGCAGCCAAGGGACTAGCGGGAGTGTTTACGAGCAGTACTTC
TRBD2 | TRBJ2-1 | many | TRBV20-1 | CSAPGLAGGPYNEQFF | TGCAGTGCACCCGGACTAGCGGGAGGGCCTTACAATGAGCAGTTCTTC
TRBD1 | TRBJ1-2 | many | TRBV30 | CAWRQGAYGYTF | TGTGCCTGGAGACAGGGGGCCTATGGCTACACCTTC
. | TRBJ2-1 | many | TRBV11-2 | CASSFPLAAYNEQFF | TGTGCCAGCAGCTTCCCCCTAGCCGCCTACAATGAGCAGTTCTTC
TRBD2 | TRBJ2-1 | many | TRBV7-2 | CASSLLRESEQFF | TGTGCCAGCAGCTTATTGCGGGAGAGTGAGCAGTTCTTC
. | TRBJ2-5 | many | TRBV28 | CASSSAQETQYF | TGTGCCAGCAGTTCCGCGCAAGAGACCCAGTACTTC
TRBD1 | TRBJ1-1 | many | TRBV20-1 | CSARGTGSWNTEAFF | TGCAGTGCTAGGGGGACAGGGTCGTGGAACACTGAAGCTTTCTTT
. | TRBJ2-7 | many | TRBV20-1 | CSASVNLEGLYEQYF | TGCAGTGCTAGTGTAAACCTTGAGGGACTCTACGAGCAGTACTTC
TRBD1 | TRBJ2-1 | many | TRBV20-1 | CSASDGQGVYNEQFF | TGCAGTGCTAGCGACGGACAGGGCGTCTACAATGAGCAGTTCTTC
. | TRBJ1-1 | few | TRBV20-1 | CSAPPSGRGTEAFF | TGCAGTGCCCCCCCCTCTGGGAGGGGCACTGAAGCTTTCTTT
. | TRBJ1-1 | many | TRBV5-1 | CASSLNAGLEASF | TGCGCCAGCAGCTTGAATGCGGGTCTTGAAGCTTCCTTT
. | TRBJ1-2 | many | TRBV5-6 | CASSQLGATGYGYTF | TGTGCCAGCAGCCAATTGGGAGCGACAGGCTATGGCTACACCTTC
. | TRBJ1-2 | many | TRBV9 | CASSEGQGYANYGYTF | TGTGCCAGCAGCGAGGGGCAGGGGTACGCTAACTATGGCTACACCTTC
TRBD1 | TRBJ2-5 | many | TRBV5-1 | CASSLQGQQETQYF | TGCGCCAGCAGCTTACAGGGGCAGCAAGAGACCCAGTACTTC
. | TRBJ2-7 | . | TRBV5-1 | CASRATGTEGEQYF | TGCGCCAGCAGGGCGACCGGGACGGAGGGCGAGCAGTACTTC
TRBD2 | TRBJ2-3 | many | TRBV25-1 | CASSEGGGGAPDTQYF | TGTGCCAGCAGTGAAGGGGGCGGGGGGGCCCCAGATACGCAGTATTTT
TRBD1 | TRBJ1-1 | many | TRBV29-1 | CSVKTGYTEAFF | TGCAGCGTCAAGACAGGGTACACTGAAGCTTTCTTT
. | TRBJ1-1 | once | TRBV12-3/TRBV12-4 | CASSVLMNTEAFF | TGTGCCAGCAGCGTTTTGATGAACACTGAAGCTTTCTTT
. | TRBJ1-1 | many | TRBV5-1 | CASSPTGVVPEAFF | TGCGCCAGCAGCCCGACAGGAGTCGTGCCTGAAGCTTTCTTT
. | TRBJ2-1 | many | TRBV20-1 | CSALLGNEQFF | TGCAGTGCTTTGTTGGGGAATGAGCAGTTCTTC
. | TRBJ2-6 | . | TRBV5-1 | CASSLLQGGSGANVLTF | TGCGCCAGCAGCTTGCTACAGGGTGGCTCTGGGGCCAACGTCCTGACTTTC
. | TRBJ2-1 | many | TRBV6-5 | CASTAGYNEQFF | TGTGCCAGCACCGCTGGTTACAATGAGCAGTTCTTC
TRBD2 | TRBJ2-1 | many | TRBV20-1 | CSARVPRQRGDNEQFF | TGCAGTGCTAGAGTCCCCCGCCAGCGGGGAGACAATGAGCAGTTCTTC